This TCR beta chain was retrieved from a study of blood T cell repertoires in COVID-19. About the research overall: Donors in the United States, Italy and Spain gave samples during acute or convalescent COVID-19. PBMCs, B-cell-depleted T cells, or T cells provided the cDNA or gDNA that made up the material.

In the source study's methods: Scientists estimated how many nucleated cells there were by amplifying reference gene primers. Here immunoSEQ multiplex PCR was the method, and the copy in TCRdb shows in-frame clones only, minus some. The D gene and trimming were derived from the DNA, and the V and J assignments and clone size from that table. This table holds 95,000 to 110,000 clones, roughly 80% found once. With 4 bases clipped from V and 6 bases from J, the junction kept 8 bases outside the gene matches. The germline gives CDR1 MNHEY, CDR2 SMNVEV (reference sequence). The CDR3 extends over 15 amino acids.

What was sequenced was peripheral blood. V usage is TRBV27 and J usage is TRBJ2-2; 7 bases align to TRBD1. The sequence derives from a human donor in a cohort sampled during active COVID-19. CDR3: CASSSDRVGPGELFF. The CDR3 nucleotides read TGTGCCAGCAGTTCCGACAGGGTCGGGCCCGGGGAGCTGTTTTTT.